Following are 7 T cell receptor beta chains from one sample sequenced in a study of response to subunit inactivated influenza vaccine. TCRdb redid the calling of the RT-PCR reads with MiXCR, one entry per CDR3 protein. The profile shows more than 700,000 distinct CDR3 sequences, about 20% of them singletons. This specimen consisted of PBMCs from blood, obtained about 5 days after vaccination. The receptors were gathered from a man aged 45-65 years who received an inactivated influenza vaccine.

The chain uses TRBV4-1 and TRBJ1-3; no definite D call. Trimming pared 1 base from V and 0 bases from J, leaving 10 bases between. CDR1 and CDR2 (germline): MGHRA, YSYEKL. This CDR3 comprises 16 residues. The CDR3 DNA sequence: TGCGCCAGCAGCCAAGTTGGTTCCCACTCTGGAAACACCATATATTTT. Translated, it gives CASSQVGSHSGNTIYF.

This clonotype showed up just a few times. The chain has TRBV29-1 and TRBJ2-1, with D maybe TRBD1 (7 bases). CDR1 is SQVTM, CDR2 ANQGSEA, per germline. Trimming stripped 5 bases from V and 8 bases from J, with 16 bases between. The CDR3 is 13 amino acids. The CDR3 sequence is CSVSQGGRDEQFF. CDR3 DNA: TGCAGCGTTTCGCAGGGGGGACGGGATGAGCAGTTCTTC.

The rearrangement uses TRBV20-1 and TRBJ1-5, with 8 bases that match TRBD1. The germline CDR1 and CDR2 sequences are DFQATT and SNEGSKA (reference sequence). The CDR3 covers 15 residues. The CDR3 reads CSAQTGGEKNQPQHF. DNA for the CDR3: TGCAGCGCACAAACAGGGGGAGAAAAAAATCAGCCCCAGCATTTT.

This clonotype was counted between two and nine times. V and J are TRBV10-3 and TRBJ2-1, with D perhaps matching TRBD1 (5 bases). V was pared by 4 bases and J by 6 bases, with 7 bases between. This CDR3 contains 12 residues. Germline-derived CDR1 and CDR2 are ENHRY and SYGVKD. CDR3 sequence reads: CAISGGANEQFF. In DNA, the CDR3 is TGTGCCATCAGTGGTGGGGCCAATGAGCAGTTCTTC.

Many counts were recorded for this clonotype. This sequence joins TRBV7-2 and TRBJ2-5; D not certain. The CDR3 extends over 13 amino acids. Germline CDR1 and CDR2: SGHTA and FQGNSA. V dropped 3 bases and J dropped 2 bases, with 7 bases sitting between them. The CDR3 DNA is TGTGCCAGCAGCTTCCTGGGGCAAGAGACCCAGTACTTC. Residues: CASSFLGQETQYF.

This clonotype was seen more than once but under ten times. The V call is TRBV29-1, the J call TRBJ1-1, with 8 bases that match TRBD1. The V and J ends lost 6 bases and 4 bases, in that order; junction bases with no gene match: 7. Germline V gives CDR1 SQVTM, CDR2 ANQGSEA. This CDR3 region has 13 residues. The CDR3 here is CSVIRGQGTEAFF. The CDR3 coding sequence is TGCAGCGTAATACGAGGACAGGGCACTGAAGCTTTCTTT.

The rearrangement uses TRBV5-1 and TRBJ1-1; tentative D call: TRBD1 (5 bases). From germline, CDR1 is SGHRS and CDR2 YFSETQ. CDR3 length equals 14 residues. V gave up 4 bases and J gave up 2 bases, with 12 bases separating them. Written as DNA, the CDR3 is TGCGCCAGCAGCCTCCGGGACCAAAACACTGAAGCTTTCTTT. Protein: CASSLRDQNTEAFF.